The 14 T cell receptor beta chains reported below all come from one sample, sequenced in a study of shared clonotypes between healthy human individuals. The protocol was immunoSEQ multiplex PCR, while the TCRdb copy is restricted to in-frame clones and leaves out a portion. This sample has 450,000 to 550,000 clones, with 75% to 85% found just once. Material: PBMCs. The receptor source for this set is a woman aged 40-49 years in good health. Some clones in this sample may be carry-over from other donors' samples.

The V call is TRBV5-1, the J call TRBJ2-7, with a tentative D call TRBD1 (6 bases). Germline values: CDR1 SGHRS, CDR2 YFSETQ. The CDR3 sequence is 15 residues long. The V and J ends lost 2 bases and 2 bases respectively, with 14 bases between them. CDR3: CASSFRDRSPYEQYF. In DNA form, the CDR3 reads TGCGCCAGCAGCTTCCGCGACAGGTCGCCCTACGAGCAGTACTTC. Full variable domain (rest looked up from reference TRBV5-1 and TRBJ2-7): KAGVTQTPRYLIKTRGQQVTLSCSPISGHRSVSWYQQTPGQGLQFLFEYFSETQRNKGNFPGRFSGRQFSNSRSEMNVSTLELGDSALYLCASSFRDRSPYEQYFGPGTRLTVT.

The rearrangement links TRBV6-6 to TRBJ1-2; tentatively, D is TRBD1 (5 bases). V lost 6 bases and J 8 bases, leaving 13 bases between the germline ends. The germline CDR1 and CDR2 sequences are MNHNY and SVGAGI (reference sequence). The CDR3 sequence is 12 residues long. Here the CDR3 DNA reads TGTGCCAGCAGCCAGGGACGACTCGGCTACACCTTC. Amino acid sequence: CASSQGRLGYTF.

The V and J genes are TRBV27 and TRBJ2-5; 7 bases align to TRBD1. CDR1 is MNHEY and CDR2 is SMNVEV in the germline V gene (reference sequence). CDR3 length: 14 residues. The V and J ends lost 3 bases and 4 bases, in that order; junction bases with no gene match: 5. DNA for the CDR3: TGTGCCAGCAGTTTGAGGACAGGTGTAGAGACCCAGTACTTC. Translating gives CASSLRTGVETQYF.

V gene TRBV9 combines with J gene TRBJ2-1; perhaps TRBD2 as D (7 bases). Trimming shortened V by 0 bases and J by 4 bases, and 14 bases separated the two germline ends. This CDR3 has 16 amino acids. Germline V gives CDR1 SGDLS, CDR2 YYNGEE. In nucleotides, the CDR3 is TGTGCCAGCAGCGTAGCTCGGGGGGCCGATTACAATGAGCAGTTCTTC. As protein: CASSVARGADYNEQFF.

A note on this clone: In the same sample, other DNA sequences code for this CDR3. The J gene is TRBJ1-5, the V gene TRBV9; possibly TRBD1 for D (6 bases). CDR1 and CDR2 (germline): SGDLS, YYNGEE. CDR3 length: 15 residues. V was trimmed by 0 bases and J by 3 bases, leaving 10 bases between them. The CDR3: CASSVEGVVNQPQHF. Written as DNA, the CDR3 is TGTGCCAGCAGCGTAGAGGGGGTGGTCAATCAGCCCCAGCATTTT.

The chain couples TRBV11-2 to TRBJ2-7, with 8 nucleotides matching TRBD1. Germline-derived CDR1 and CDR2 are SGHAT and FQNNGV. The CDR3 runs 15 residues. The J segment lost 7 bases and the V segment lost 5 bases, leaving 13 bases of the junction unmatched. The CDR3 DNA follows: TGTGCCAGCAGCGCACAGACAGGGGTAACGAGGGAGCAGTACTTC. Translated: CASSAQTGVTREQYF. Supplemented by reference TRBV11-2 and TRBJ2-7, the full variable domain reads EAGVAQSPRYKIIEKRQSVAFWCNPISGHATLYWYQQILGQGPKLLIQFQNNGVVDDSQLPKDRFSAERLKGVDSTLKIQPAKLEDSAVYLCASSAQTGVTREQYFGPGTRLTVT.

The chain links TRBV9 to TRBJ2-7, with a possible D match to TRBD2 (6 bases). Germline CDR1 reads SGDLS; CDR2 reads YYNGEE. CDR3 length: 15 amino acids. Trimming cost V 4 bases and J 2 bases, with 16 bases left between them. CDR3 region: CASSPSAGPTYEQYF. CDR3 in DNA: TGTGCCAGCAGCCCTTCAGCGGGCCCAACCTACGAGCAGTACTTC.

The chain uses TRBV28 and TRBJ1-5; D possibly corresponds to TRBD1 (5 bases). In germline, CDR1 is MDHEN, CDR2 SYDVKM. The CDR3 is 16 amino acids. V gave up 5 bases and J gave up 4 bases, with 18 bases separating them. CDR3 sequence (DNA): TGTGCCAGCAGTCCCATGACATGGGGGGGAAATCAGCCCCAGCATTTT. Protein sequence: CASSPMTWGGNQPQHF.

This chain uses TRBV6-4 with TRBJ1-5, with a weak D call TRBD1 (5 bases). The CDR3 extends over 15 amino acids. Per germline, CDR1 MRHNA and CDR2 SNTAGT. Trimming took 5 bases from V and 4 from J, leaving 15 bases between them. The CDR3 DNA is TGTGCCAGCAGTCGAGAGTGGGGGGGGAATCAGCCCCAGCATTTT. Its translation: CASSREWGGNQPQHF.

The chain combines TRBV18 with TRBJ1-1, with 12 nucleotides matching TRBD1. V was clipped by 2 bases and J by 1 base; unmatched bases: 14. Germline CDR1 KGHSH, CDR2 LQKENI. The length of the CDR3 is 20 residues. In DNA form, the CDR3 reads TGTGCCAGCTCACCAAGGAGTGGGACAGGGGGCGCATTTGGGAACACTGAAGCTTTCTTT. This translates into CASSPRSGTGGAFGNTEAFF.

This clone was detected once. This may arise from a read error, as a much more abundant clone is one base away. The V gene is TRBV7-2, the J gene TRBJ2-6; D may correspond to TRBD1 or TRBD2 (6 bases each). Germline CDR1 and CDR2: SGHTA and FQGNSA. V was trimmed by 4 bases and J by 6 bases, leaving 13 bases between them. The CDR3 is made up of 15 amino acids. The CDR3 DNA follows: TGTGCCAGCAGCTCGGGGGCGCCTGAGGCCAACGTCCTGACTTTC. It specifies CASSSGAPEANVLTF.

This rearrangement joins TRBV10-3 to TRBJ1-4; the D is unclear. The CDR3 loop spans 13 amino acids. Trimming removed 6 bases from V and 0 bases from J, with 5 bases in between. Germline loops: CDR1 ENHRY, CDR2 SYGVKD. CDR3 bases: TGTGCCATCAGAGGAGCAACTAATGAAAAACTGTTTTTT. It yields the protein CAIRGATNEKLFF.

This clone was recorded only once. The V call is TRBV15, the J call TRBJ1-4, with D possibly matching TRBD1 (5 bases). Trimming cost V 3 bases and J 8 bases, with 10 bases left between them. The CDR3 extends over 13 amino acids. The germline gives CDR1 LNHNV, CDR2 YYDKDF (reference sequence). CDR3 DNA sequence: TGTGCCACCAGCAGGGCGGGGGGGGAAAAACTGTTTTTT. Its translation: CATSRAGGEKLFF.

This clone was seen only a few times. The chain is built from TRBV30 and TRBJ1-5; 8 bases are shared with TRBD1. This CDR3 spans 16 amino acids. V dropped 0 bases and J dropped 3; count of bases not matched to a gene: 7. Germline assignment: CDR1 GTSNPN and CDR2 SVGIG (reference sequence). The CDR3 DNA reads TGTGCCTGGAGTGTACCCAGGGGGCACCCCAATCAGCCCCAGCATTTT. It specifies CAWSVPRGHPNQPQHF.